Shown below are 23 T cell receptor beta chains from a single sample sequenced in a study of follicular helper T cells after annual influenza vaccination (dated by TCRdb to 2016 to 2017). Library construction relied on the immunoSEQ multiplex PCR assay. TCRdb re-hosts the immuneACCESS table, in-frame sequences only. Its copies lack some clones; in the studies checked, an unresolved V gene accounts for under half of them, and the cause for the rest is not known. The sample records approximately 13,000 clones, about 78% of which are singletons. Clones ranked in the top ten supply 0.45% of the sample. The time point label, read with the paper, signifies: 2014-2015 season, pre-vaccination. This material consisted of CXCR5- memory CD4+ T cells sorted from blood, taken on the day of influenza vaccination. This sample's cell subset or site label indicates: CXCR5- memory CD4 T cells. The receptors originated from an adult who received the influenza vaccine.

The J gene is TRBJ1-2, the V gene TRBV18; D gene uncertain. In germline, CDR1 is KGHSH, CDR2 LQKENI. This CDR3 is 14 amino acids long. Between the trimmed V and J ends, which lost 0 bases and 5 bases, there was a span of 10 bases. This chain's CDR3 is CASSPPYSRYGYTF. Here the CDR3 DNA reads TGTGCCAGCTCACCACCCTACAGTCGGTATGGCTACACCTTC.

This chain joins TRBV7-9 and TRBJ2-1; D tentatively reads TRBD1 or TRBD2 (5 bases each). CDR1 is SEHNR, CDR2 FQNEAQ, per germline (reference sequence). V was trimmed by 4 bases and J by 6 bases, leaving 25 bases between them. CDR3 length equals 18 residues. CDR3: CASSSGSGASHPSNEQFF. In DNA, the CDR3 is TGTGCCAGCAGCTCGGGGAGTGGGGCTAGTCACCCCTCCAATGAGCAGTTCTTC.

The chain links TRBV10-3 to TRBJ1-3; D possibly corresponds to TRBD1 (5 bases). The V end lost 10 bases, the J end lost 2 bases, and 12 bases lay between the germline ends. In germline, CDR1 is ENHRY, CDR2 SYGVKD. The CDR3 covers 13 residues. CDR3 bases: TGTGCCACCGGCGGGACGGCTGGAAACACCATATATTTT. Protein product: CATGGTAGNTIYF.

This chain uses TRBV21-1 with TRBJ2-7; whether TRBD2, the table's D call, matches the DNA was not checked. TRBV21-1 is assigned pseudogene status. This CDR3 has 14 amino acids. CDR3 sequence: CASSESGLTYEQYF. Here the CDR3 DNA reads TGTGCCAGCAGCGAGTCGGGACTCACCTACGAGCAGTACTTC.

The chain couples TRBV6-1 to TRBJ2-4; TRBD1 or TRBD2 may be the D gene (6 bases each). The germline CDR1 and CDR2 sequences are MNHNS and SASEGT. This CDR3 is built from 18 residues. V dropped 2 bases and J dropped 1 base, with 18 bases sitting between them. The CDR3 here is CASSEYDWGARAKNIQYF. DNA of the CDR3: TGTGCCAGCAGTGAATATGATTGGGGGGCGAGGGCCAAAAACATTCAGTACTTC.

J is TRBJ1-1 and V is TRBV7-3; D possibly corresponds to TRBD1 (5 bases). The V gene lost 1 base and the J gene lost 1 base, with 19 bases spanning the gap. The CDR3 consists of 18 residues. CDR1 and CDR2 from the germline V gene are SGHTA and FQGTGA. CDR3 nucleotides: TGTGCCAGCAGCTTAAAGGCAGGGTTTAGGTTTTGGAACACTGAAGCTTTCTTT. Amino acid sequence: CASSLKAGFRFWNTEAFF.

The chain couples TRBV19 to TRBJ2-6; 9 nucleotides line up with TRBD1. The CDR3 covers 19 residues. Per germline, CDR1 LNHDA and CDR2 SQIVND (reference sequence). V shed 4 bases, J shed 3 bases, and the junction held 13 bases outside the gene matches. The CDR3 sequence is CASSTSPYTGGLGANVLTF. The CDR3 bases are TGTGCCAGTAGTACTTCCCCATACACAGGGGGCCTTGGGGCCAACGTCCTGACTTTC.

This sequence joins TRBV19 and TRBJ1-1, with D possibly matching TRBD1 (6 bases). V shed 9 bases and J shed 1 base, with 18 bases lying between them. Germline CDR1 reads LNHDA; CDR2 reads SQIVND (reference sequence). The CDR3 runs to 15 residues. CDR3 sequence (DNA): TGTGCCAGCCTAGATGGTACAGGGAGGAACACTGAAGCTTTCTTT. It is translated as CASLDGTGRNTEAFF.

This clone came up once. The genes are TRBV27 and TRBJ1-6; a weak D match, TRBD1 (5 bases). The length of the CDR3 is 16 residues. Germline V gives CDR1 MNHEY, CDR2 SMNVEV (reference sequence). V lost 2 bases, J lost 3 bases, and 11 bases lay in between. The CDR3 spells CASSLAGALYNSPLHF. The CDR3 nucleotides read TGTGCCAGCAGTTTAGCCGGGGCCCTCTATAATTCACCCCTCCACTTT.

The chain uses TRBV19 and TRBJ1-5; no clear D. The CDR3 covers 14 residues. Looked up from germline, CDR1 is LNHDA and CDR2 is SQIVND (reference sequence). V was cut by 4 bases and J by 6 bases, with 13 bases left in between. In DNA, the CDR3 is TGTGCCAGTAGTAGAAGGGATATGGGTCAGCCCCAGCATTTT. It yields the protein CASSRRDMGQPQHF. Full variable domain (missing parts from reference TRBV19 and TRBJ1-5): DGGITQSPKYLFRKEGQNVTLSCEQNLNHDAMYWYRQDPGQGLRLIYYSQIVNDFQKGDIAEGYSVSREKKESFPLTVTSAQKNPTAFYLCASSRRDMGQPQHFGDGTRLSIL.

In this sample, this clone turned up a few times. This rearrangement joins TRBV7-9 to TRBJ2-7, with 10 bases fitting TRBD1. The CDR3 runs 16 residues. Germline CDR1 SEHNR, CDR2 FQNEAQ (reference sequence). After removal of 1 base from V and 5 bases from J, the junction contained 8 bases not matched to a gene. CDR3 sequence reads: CASSLEPGQGRHEQYF. The DNA of the CDR3 is TGTGCCAGCAGCTTAGAGCCGGGACAGGGGCGCCACGAGCAGTACTTC.

V is TRBV18 and J is TRBJ1-5; D unresolved. Trimming took 3 bases from V and 7 from J, leaving 10 bases between them. CDR1 is KGHSH and CDR2 is LQKENI in the germline V gene. This CDR3 contains 13 residues. The CDR3 region is CASSPAVQQPQHF. CDR3 bases: TGTGCCAGCTCACCTGCGGTGCAACAGCCCCAGCATTTT.

The rearrangement uses TRBV9 and TRBJ2-2; D is unresolved. The germline CDR1 and CDR2 sequences are SGDLS and YYNGEE. The CDR3 contains 14 residues. V lost 0 bases and J 3 bases, leaving 6 bases between the germline ends. The CDR3 DNA sequence: TGTGCCAGCAGCGTAGATGGGGACACCGGGGAGCTGTTTTTT. It specifies CASSVDGDTGELFF.

The chain has TRBV18 and TRBJ2-1, with a possible D match to TRBD2 (5 bases). V was cut by 5 bases and J by 0 bases, with 14 bases left in between. This CDR3 has 16 residues. In germline, CDR1 is KGHSH, CDR2 LQKENI. The CDR3 spells CASSMNEGSSYNEQFF. The CDR3 nucleotides are TGTGCCAGCTCAATGAACGAGGGTTCCTCCTACAATGAGCAGTTCTTC.

Here the CDR3 reads CASSPQRGSSGGYTF. Written as DNA, the CDR3 is TGTGCCAGCAGTCCCCAGAGGGGGTCCAGCGGTGGCTACACCTTC. This chain links TRBV2 with TRBJ1-2, with D possibly being TRBD1 (6 bases). Trimming cost V 5 bases and J 7 bases, with 20 bases left between them. The CDR3 loop spans 15 amino acids. Per the germline V gene, CDR1 is SNHLY and CDR2 is FYNNEI.

This chain joins TRBV4-2 and TRBJ2-7; 10 bases fit TRBD1. V was clipped by 0 bases and J by 1 base; unmatched bases: 3. This CDR3 spans 16 amino acids. CDR1 LGHNA and CDR2 YNFKEQ come from the germline V gene. For the CDR3, the DNA is TGTGCCAGCAGCCAAGATGCGGGACAGGGGTCCTACGAGCAGTACTTC. As protein: CASSQDAGQGSYEQYF.

The chain has TRBV14 and TRBJ2-2, with D possibly being TRBD2 (6 bases). The CDR3 covers 17 residues. Germline V lookup: CDR1 SGHDN, CDR2 FVKESK. V lost 2 bases to trimming and J lost 1 base, with 14 bases between them. This CDR3 reads CASSQPRDSWNTGELFF. The CDR3 DNA reads as TGTGCCAGCAGCCAACCAAGGGACTCCTGGAACACCGGGGAGCTGTTTTTT.

The chain uses TRBV19 and TRBJ1-5, with D perhaps TRBD1 (6 bases). The CDR3 sequence is 17 residues long. Between the trimmed V and J ends, which lost 7 bases and 5 bases, there was a span of 24 bases. CDR1 and CDR2 from the germline V gene are LNHDA and SQIVND (reference sequence). The CDR3 loop reads CASIGGPSLHQHQPQHF. The CDR3 region has the DNA TGTGCCAGTATTGGGGGCCCGAGTCTACACCAACATCAGCCCCAGCATTTT. Complete variable domain (other parts from reference TRBV19 and TRBJ1-5): DGGITQSPKYLFRKEGQNVTLSCEQNLNHDAMYWYRQDPGQGLRLIYYSQIVNDFQKGDIAEGYSVSREKKESFPLTVTSAQKNPTAFYLCASIGGPSLHQHQPQHFGDGTRLSIL.

The rearrangement uses TRBV7-2 and TRBJ2-7; 10 bases agree with TRBD2. The germline V gene encodes CDR1 SGHTA and CDR2 FQGNSA. CDR3 length: 15 amino acids. The ends lost 1 base at V and 3 bases at J; junction bases unmatched: 3. The CDR3 DNA is TGTGCCAGCAGCTTAGTGGCTAGCGGGGGCTACGAGCAGTACTTC. Its translation is CASSLVASGGYEQYF.

This clone is a singleton in its sample. The junction does not match germline at one end; this may be a read error. The V gene is TRBV7-7, the J gene TRBJ2-5, with D possibly being TRBD1 or TRBD2 (6 bases each). The CDR3 consists of 14 residues. Germline V CDR1 and CDR2: SSHAT, FNYEAQ (reference sequence). The CDR3 nucleotides read TGTGCTAGCAGCTCCGGGACTCAGGGGCAGACCCAGTACTTC. Translated: CASSSGTQGQTQYF.

The chain is built from TRBV21-1 and TRBJ1-1; TRBD1, the table's D call, was not compared with the DNA. TRBV21-1 is an annotated pseudogene. The CDR3 runs to 13 residues. CDR3 residues: CASSGQVQGWAFF. DNA for the CDR3: TGTGCCAGCAGCGGTCAGGTTCAGGGGTGGGCTTTCTTT.

The chain is built from TRBV2 and TRBJ1-2; TRBD1 might be the D (6 bases). The CDR3 loop spans 15 amino acids. Trimming took off 5 bases at V and 4 bases at J, with 17 bases between the two ends. Germline V gene data show CDR1 as SNHLY and CDR2 as FYNNEI. CDR3 nucleotide sequence: TGTGCCAGCAGTTCCAATACAGGGTTGGGCTATGGCTACACCTTC. Translation gives CASSSNTGLGYGYTF.

The chain has TRBV4-1 and TRBJ2-1; TRBD2 matches at 12 bases. Trimming cost V 2 bases and J 4 bases; bases outside gene matches: 12. The CDR3 is made up of 19 amino acids. Germline V gives CDR1 MGHRA, CDR2 YSYEKL. The CDR3 protein is CASSQPGLAGPRRYNEQFF. The CDR3 DNA reads TGCGCCAGCAGCCAACCTGGACTAGCGGGGCCCCGACGATACAATGAGCAGTTCTTC.